This is a list of T cell receptor beta chains from one sample in a study of cytomegalovirus exposure and HLA in healthy donors. The repertoire was sequenced with immunoSEQ multiplex PCR; TCRdb's copy has only in-frame clones and lacks some. The data contain roughly 120,000 clones, roughly 78% of them singletons. Sequencing used PBMCs. These TCRs come from a male donor in good health and CMV-seronegative. CDR3s include the opening cysteine and the closing phenylalanine or tryptophan. D genes are given only for firm matches. The size field is filled for only some rows; it gives once, few, many or a size class.

TRBV18	TRBJ1-4	16	-	-	TGTGCCAGCTCACCCGGTCGGGGACACTTTAATGAAAAACTGTTTTTT	CASSPGRGHFNEKLFF
TRBV5-6	TRBJ1-5	15	-	-	TGTGCCAGCAGCTTGGGGTTCGGCGGTAATCAGCCCCAGCATTTT	CASSLGFGGNQPQHF
TRBV6-4	TRBJ1-1	13	-	-	TGTGCCAGCAGTGAAAAGGGGAATACTGAAGCTTTCTTT	CASSEKGNTEAFF
TRBV7-9	TRBJ2-2	14	-	-	TGTGCCAGCAGCTATTATATGAGGACCGGGGAGCTGTTTTTT	CASSYYMRTGELFF
TRBV19	TRBJ1-4	17	-	once	TGTGCCAGTAGTTTCGGGGGGCTTGGCCCGCCTAATGAAAAACTGTTTTTT	CASSFGGLGPPNEKLFF
TRBV5-1	TRBJ2-3	15	TRBD2	-	TGCGCCAGCAGCGTAGGACTAGCTGGCACAGATACGCAGTATTTT	CASSVGLAGTDTQYF
TRBV25-1	TRBJ1-2	14	-	few	TGTGCCAGCAGTGACTTCGGGGCTAACTATGGCTACACCTTC	CASSDFGANYGYTF
TRBV7-9	TRBJ1-1	16	TRBD1	-	TGTGCCAGCAGCCTCAGACAGGGTCGCATGAACACTGAAGCTTTCTTT	CASSLRQGRMNTEAFF
TRBV19	TRBJ2-1	15	TRBD2	once	TGTGCCAGCAGGGACTACCAATCTTCCTACAATGAGCAGTTCTTC	CASRDYQSSYNEQFF
TRBV10-3	TRBJ1-4	14	-	-	TGTGCCATCAGTAACCGGGAACGGAATGAAAAACTGTTTTTT	CAISNRERNEKLFF
TRBV18	TRBJ1-2	12	TRBD1	-	TGTGCCAGCTCAAACAGGGGGCAGGGCTACACCTTC	CASSNRGQGYTF
TRBV25-1	TRBJ1-2	14	-	-	TGTGCCAGCAGTGAATTCCAGCAGGGGAGCGGCTACACCTTC	CASSEFQQGSGYTF
TRBV9	TRBJ1-1	14	-	-	TGTGCCAGCAGCGTAGTGCAGGCGAGCACTGAAGCTTTCTTT	CASSVVQASTEAFF
TRBV28	TRBJ2-3	15	TRBD2	-	TGTGCCAGCACCGCCGGACTAGCGGGGGCAGGTACGCAGTATTTT	CASTAGLAGAGTQYF
TRBV27	TRBJ1-2	13	-	-	TGTGCCAGCAGTTTATCCGGGTCCTATGGCTACACCTTC	CASSLSGSYGYTF
TRBV7-9	TRBJ2-5	12	-	-	TGTGCCAGCAACCCAGGGGGGGAGACCCAGTACTTC	CASNPGGETQYF
TRBV19	TRBJ1-4	15	-	-	TGTGCCAGTAGTATCCGCCCTGGCACTAATGAAAAACTGTTTTTT	CASSIRPGTNEKLFF
TRBV15	TRBJ1-2	16	-	-	TGTGCCACCAGAGCTAAACCCACTACTAAGGACTATGGCTACACCTTC	CATRAKPTTKDYGYTF
TRBV7-9	TRBJ2-4	15	-	-	TGTGCCAGCAGCCTTTCGACACTAGCCAAAAACAGTCAGTACTTC	CASSLSTLAKNSQYF
TRBV6-5	TRBJ2-5	14	TRBD2	-	TGTGCCAGCAGTGTTAACGGGGGGGACGAGACCCAGTACTTC	CASSVNGGDETQYF
TRBV7-9	TRBJ2-3	15	-	-	TGTGCCAGCAGCCCCTACAGGGTTAAGACAGATACGCAGTATTTT	CASSPYRVKTDTQYF
TRBV5-6	TRBJ1-1	16	TRBD1	-	TGTGCCAGCAGCCCGGGGACAGCTACCTACAGGACTGAAGCTTTCTTT	CASSPGTATYRTEAFF
TRBV10-2	TRBJ2-2	12	-	-	TGCGCCAGCAGAAGGGAGACCGGGGAGCTGTTTTTT	CASRRETGELFF
TRBV7-9	TRBJ1-4	14	TRBD1	-	TGTGCCAGCAGCCGGGGGACAGGGGATGAAAAACTGTTTTTT	CASSRGTGDEKLFF
TRBV5-1	TRBJ2-1	15	-	-	TGCGCCAGCAGACGAGTCGGGGGATCCTACAATGAGCAGTTCTTC	CASRRVGGSYNEQFF
TRBV2	TRBJ2-1	15	TRBD2	-	TGTGCCAGCCGGACTAGCGGGGGGGCTTACAATGAGCAGTTCTTC	CASRTSGGAYNEQFF
TRBV18	TRBJ2-7	14	-	-	TGTGCCAGCTCACCGACGTACACAGTCTACGAGCAGTACTTC	CASSPTYTVYEQYF